Listed below are T cell receptor beta chains from one sample, sequenced in a study of PD-1 blockade in classical Hodgkin lymphoma. The repertoire was sequenced with immunoSEQ multiplex PCR; TCRdb's copy has only in-frame clones and lacks some. The top ten hold nearly 2.5% of the sample, which has about 18,000 clones, 60% to 80% seen once. The material was CD4+ T cells from blood, obtained before the fourth cycle of nivolumab. Receptor source: a human donor with classical Hodgkin lymphoma. The CDR3 runs from the conserved cysteine through the conserved F or W. Fields, in order: V gene, J gene, D gene, clone size, CDR3 DNA, CDR3 protein. A D gene is named only where the DNA matches it firmly. Size values are once, few and many counts, or a class for expanded clones, and some rows have none.

v_gene: TRBV5-1
j_gene: TRBJ2-1
d_gene: .
abundance: few
CDR3nt: TGCGCCAGCAGCTTGGCGGCGGGGAACTACAATGAGCAGTTCTTC
CDR3aa: CASSLAAGNYNEQFF

v_gene: TRBV28
j_gene: TRBJ2-7
d_gene: TRBD2
abundance: .
CDR3nt: TGTGCCAGCAGCCTCCCATTTGGGACTAGCGGGACCTACGAGCAGTACTTC
CDR3aa: CASSLPFGTSGTYEQYF

v_gene: TRBV18
j_gene: TRBJ2-2
d_gene: .
abundance: medium-sized
CDR3nt: TGTGCCAGCTCACCCGCGGATGGCACCGGGGAGCTGTTTTTT
CDR3aa: CASSPADGTGELFF

v_gene: TRBV7-2
j_gene: TRBJ2-4
d_gene: .
abundance: .
CDR3nt: TGTGCCAGCAGCCGAGGCAGCTTAGCCAAAAACATTCAGTACTTC
CDR3aa: CASSRGSLAKNIQYF

v_gene: TRBV2
j_gene: TRBJ1-1
d_gene: .
abundance: .
CDR3nt: TGTGCCAGCAGTGACAGGGATGGGGTAGCTTTCTTT
CDR3aa: CASSDRDGVAFF

v_gene: TRBV6-4
j_gene: TRBJ2-3
d_gene: TRBD2
abundance: .
CDR3nt: TGTGCCAGCTCGCCCTCGGGAGGGTACACAGATACGCAGTATTTT
CDR3aa: CASSPSGGYTDTQYF

v_gene: TRBV7-6
j_gene: TRBJ2-5
d_gene: .
abundance: .
CDR3nt: TGTGCCAGCAGCTTACGTCGGCAGGGTGCAGAGACCCAGTACTTC
CDR3aa: CASSLRRQGAETQYF

v_gene: TRBV11-2
j_gene: TRBJ1-5
d_gene: .
abundance: .
CDR3nt: TGTGCCAGCAGCTTAGAAAGGAATCAGCCCCAGCATTTT
CDR3aa: CASSLERNQPQHF

v_gene: TRBV18
j_gene: TRBJ1-1
d_gene: .
abundance: few
CDR3nt: TGTGCCAGCTCACCCTTACAGGGATCGAACACTGAAGCTTTCTTT
CDR3aa: CASSPLQGSNTEAFF

v_gene: TRBV11-2
j_gene: TRBJ1-4
d_gene: .
abundance: .
CDR3nt: TGTGCCAGCAGCTTAGGGCAGGGAGGCGAAAAACTGTTTTTT
CDR3aa: CASSLGQGGEKLFF

v_gene: TRBV7-2
j_gene: TRBJ1-1
d_gene: TRBD1
abundance: .
CDR3nt: TGTGCCAGCAGGCCGAAGGGGGCCGGGTTCACTGAAGCTTTCTTT
CDR3aa: CASRPKGAGFTEAFF

v_gene: TRBV5-1
j_gene: TRBJ2-5
d_gene: .
abundance: .
CDR3nt: TGCGCCAGCGTCGGGGCCTCGCAAGAGACCCAGTACTTC
CDR3aa: CASVGASQETQYF

v_gene: TRBV5-8
j_gene: TRBJ1-1
d_gene: .
abundance: .
CDR3nt: TGTGCCAGCAGCTTGGGGACAGAGGGCCTTGAAGCTTTCTTT
CDR3aa: CASSLGTEGLEAFF

v_gene: TRBV7-2
j_gene: TRBJ1-6
d_gene: .
abundance: once
CDR3nt: TGTGCCAGCAGCTCTCCCTTCTTTGCCCTCCACTTT
CDR3aa: CASSSPFFALHF

v_gene: TRBV4-3
j_gene: TRBJ1-6
d_gene: .
abundance: few
CDR3nt: TGCGCCAGCAGCCAAGATTTACAGGATTATTCACCCCTCCACTTT
CDR3aa: CASSQDLQDYSPLHF

v_gene: TRBV7-2
j_gene: TRBJ2-7
d_gene: TRBD2
abundance: .
CDR3nt: TGTGCCAGCAGCTTAGTAGCGGGGGGGCGGTACGAGCAGTACTTC
CDR3aa: CASSLVAGGRYEQYF

v_gene: TRBV11-3
j_gene: TRBJ2-1
d_gene: .
abundance: .
CDR3nt: TGTGCCAGCAGCTTAGGGTTAACCAGGTACAATGAGCAGTTCTTC
CDR3aa: CASSLGLTRYNEQFF

v_gene: TRBV7-2
j_gene: TRBJ1-1
d_gene: .
abundance: .
CDR3nt: TGTGCCAGCATGGCAGGGTCCCTGAACACTGAAGCTTTCTTT
CDR3aa: CASMAGSLNTEAFF

v_gene: TRBV4-2
j_gene: TRBJ2-7
d_gene: .
abundance: .
CDR3nt: TGTGCCAGCAGCCAAACTCTCCAGCGGATCTACGAGCAGTACTTC
CDR3aa: CASSQTLQRIYEQYF

v_gene: TRBV9
j_gene: TRBJ1-1
d_gene: .
abundance: few
CDR3nt: TGTGCCAGCAGCGTAGCTGGGAACACTGAAGCTTTCTTT
CDR3aa: CASSVAGNTEAFF

v_gene: TRBV19
j_gene: TRBJ2-1
d_gene: .
abundance: .
CDR3nt: TGTGCCAGTAAGGGCGGGGACGGCTGGGATGAGCAGTTCTTC
CDR3aa: CASKGGDGWDEQFF

v_gene: TRBV7-9
j_gene: TRBJ1-4
d_gene: TRBD1
abundance: .
CDR3nt: TGTGCCAGCAGCTCCCGAGGACAGGGGACAGCAACTAATGAAAAACTGTTTTTT
CDR3aa: CASSSRGQGTATNEKLFF

v_gene: TRBV9
j_gene: TRBJ1-1
d_gene: .
abundance: once
CDR3nt: TGTGCCAGCAGCTTGAGACAGGAGACGAACACTGAAGCTTTCTTT
CDR3aa: CASSLRQETNTEAFF

v_gene: TRBV2
j_gene: TRBJ1-2
d_gene: .
abundance: .
CDR3nt: TGTGCCAGCAACCTTCGGTATATGGGCTACACCTTC
CDR3aa: CASNLRYMGYTF

v_gene: TRBV5-1
j_gene: TRBJ2-2
d_gene: .
abundance: .
CDR3nt: TGCGCCAGCAGCTCTCTCAGGAACACCGGGGAGCTGTTTTTT
CDR3aa: CASSSLRNTGELFF

v_gene: TRBV18
j_gene: TRBJ1-4
d_gene: .
abundance: .
CDR3nt: TGTGCCAGCTCACCGAGGCAGGCGAATGAAAAACTGTTTTTT
CDR3aa: CASSPRQANEKLFF

v_gene: TRBV11-2
j_gene: TRBJ1-1
d_gene: TRBD1
abundance: .
CDR3nt: TGTGCCAGCAGGGTTGGACAGGGGGCAACTGAAGCTTTCTTT
CDR3aa: CASRVGQGATEAFF

v_gene: TRBV18
j_gene: TRBJ2-7
d_gene: .
abundance: once
CDR3nt: TGTGCCAGCTCACCGAAAAGGGTCAACCGGGACCTCTACGAGCAGTACTTC
CDR3aa: CASSPKRVNRDLYEQYF

v_gene: TRBV28
j_gene: TRBJ2-7
d_gene: .
abundance: once
CDR3nt: TGTGCCAGCAGTAAACGCAACGGGGTCGGCCGCGAGCAGTACTTC
CDR3aa: CASSKRNGVGREQYF

v_gene: TRBV29-1
j_gene: TRBJ1-4
d_gene: .
abundance: .
CDR3nt: TGCAGCGTTGAATTTGGGTCTACTAATGAAAAACTGTTTTTT
CDR3aa: CSVEFGSTNEKLFF

v_gene: TRBV2
j_gene: TRBJ1-1
d_gene: .
abundance: .
CDR3nt: TGTGCCAGCAGTGGGCCAGGGGTCGTGAAGAGCACTGAAGCTTTCTTT
CDR3aa: CASSGPGVVKSTEAFF

v_gene: TRBV11-2
j_gene: TRBJ1-5
d_gene: .
abundance: .
CDR3nt: TGTGCCAGCAGCGCAGGACAGCCGAATCAGCCCCAGCATTTT
CDR3aa: CASSAGQPNQPQHF

v_gene: TRBV28
j_gene: TRBJ1-4
d_gene: .
abundance: .
CDR3nt: TGTGCCAGCAGCCAACAGGTCCGGGGGGAAAAACTGTTTTTT
CDR3aa: CASSQQVRGEKLFF

v_gene: TRBV11-3
j_gene: TRBJ1-4
d_gene: .
abundance: .
CDR3nt: TGTGCCAGCAGCACCAACAGTTTTGAAAAACTGTTTTTT
CDR3aa: CASSTNSFEKLFF

v_gene: TRBV4-1
j_gene: TRBJ1-2
d_gene: .
abundance: .
CDR3nt: TGCGCCAGCAGCGCAGACACAGGACCCTATGGCTACACCTTC
CDR3aa: CASSADTGPYGYTF

v_gene: TRBV6-4
j_gene: TRBJ2-7
d_gene: TRBD2
abundance: .
CDR3nt: TGTGCCAGCAGTGACCACCGGACAGACCGCTGGACTAGCGGGGGAAGAGGAGTGTCCTACGAGCAGTACTTC
CDR3aa: CASSDHRTDRWTSGGRGVSYEQYF

v_gene: TRBV11-3
j_gene: TRBJ1-6
d_gene: TRBD1
abundance: .
CDR3nt: TGTGCCAGCAGCTCATCACAGGGGGGGACACCCCTCCACTTT
CDR3aa: CASSSSQGGTPLHF

v_gene: TRBV19
j_gene: TRBJ2-5
d_gene: .
abundance: few
CDR3nt: TGTGCCAGCCAGCCGGGGCGGGGGCGGGCAGAGACCCAGTACTTC
CDR3aa: CASQPGRGRAETQYF

v_gene: TRBV5-6
j_gene: TRBJ2-7
d_gene: TRBD1
abundance: .
CDR3nt: TGTGCCAGCATCCTAAGGACAGGGCAGGGCTACGAGCAGTACTTC
CDR3aa: CASILRTGQGYEQYF

v_gene: TRBV6-5
j_gene: TRBJ1-2
d_gene: TRBD1
abundance: few
CDR3nt: TGTGCCAGCAGTACCCGGACAGGGCTCCTCGGAGGCTACACCTTC
CDR3aa: CASSTRTGLLGGYTF

v_gene: TRBV7-2
j_gene: TRBJ2-5
d_gene: TRBD1
abundance: .
CDR3nt: TGTGCCAGCAGCTTCCAGGGGGCGAGAGAGACCCAGTACTTC
CDR3aa: CASSFQGARETQYF

v_gene: TRBV7-9
j_gene: TRBJ2-3
d_gene: .
abundance: .
CDR3nt: TGTGCCAGCAGCTTAGGGGTCGCAGATACGCAGTATTTT
CDR3aa: CASSLGVADTQYF

v_gene: TRBV5-5
j_gene: TRBJ2-1
d_gene: TRBD2
abundance: .
CDR3nt: TGTGCCAGCAGCTCACCGGGACTAGCCCTCAATGAGCAGTTCTTC
CDR3aa: CASSSPGLALNEQFF

v_gene: TRBV10-3
j_gene: TRBJ1-1
d_gene: .
abundance: few
CDR3nt: TGTGCCATCAGCCACCGGGACACTGAAGCTTTCTTT
CDR3aa: CAISHRDTEAFF

v_gene: TRBV10-3
j_gene: TRBJ1-3
d_gene: .
abundance: .
CDR3nt: TGTGCCATCAGTGAGTCTGGGGGGAGAGGAAACACCATATATTTT
CDR3aa: CAISESGGRGNTIYF

v_gene: TRBV6-5
j_gene: TRBJ2-1
d_gene: TRBD1
abundance: few
CDR3nt: TGTGCCAGCAGGACGGGACAGGGAACCTACAATGAGCAGTTCTTC
CDR3aa: CASRTGQGTYNEQFF

v_gene: TRBV19
j_gene: TRBJ2-1
d_gene: .
abundance: .
CDR3nt: TGTGCCAGTAGCGGCGGGAACCTCCATGAGCAGTTCTTC
CDR3aa: CASSGGNLHEQFF

v_gene: TRBV6-1
j_gene: TRBJ1-5
d_gene: .
abundance: few
CDR3nt: TGTGCCAGCGACCCGGGAGGGAGCAATCAGCCCCAGCATTTT
CDR3aa: CASDPGGSNQPQHF

v_gene: TRBV14
j_gene: TRBJ2-2
d_gene: TRBD1
abundance: .
CDR3nt: TGTGCCAGCAGCCCTCCGGGGACAGCCACCGGGGAGCTGTTTTTT
CDR3aa: CASSPPGTATGELFF